This T cell receptor (beta chain) was sequenced during a study of T-cell reconstitution after alpha-beta-depleted transplantation in children. This clonotype was seen a handful of times. Unique molecular identifiers were incorporated when the TCRbeta library was constructed. TCRdb ran MiXCR on the PCR reads and lists one entry per CDR3 protein. The repertoire has over 550,000 distinct CDR3 sequences, approximately 10% of them found once; the top ten carry about 4%. The sample here was PBMCs from the stem cell graft donor, taken from the stem cell graft. The sequence was collected from a human donor who donated a stem cell graft to a child with acute myeloid leukemia.

CDR3 DNA: TGTGCCAGCAGCCTTCGACAGCCTTCACCCCTCCACTTT. Translation gives CASSLRQPSPLHF. The rearrangement links TRBV3-1 to TRBJ1-6; D may be TRBD1 (5 bases). Germline CDR1 is LGHDT and CDR2 is YNNKEL (reference sequence). There are 13 residues in the CDR3. Trimming removed 4 bases at V and 9 bases at J, with 10 bases between.